One and the same sample provided the 13 T cell receptor beta chains below, sequenced in a study of graft-versus-host responses after intestinal transplantation. The antigens these receptors bind are not known. Using immunoSEQ multiplex PCR, the repertoire was profiled, and TCRdb retains in-frame clones only, with some absent. The sample has about 94,000 clones, 91% seen once. The sample in question was unstimulated CD8+ T cells sorted from spleen or lymph node cells, obtained before intestinal transplant. The source of these receptors is a human donor who received an intestinal transplant.

The rearrangement joins TRBV4-1 to TRBJ2-1; D possibly corresponds to TRBD2 (5 bases). V lost 1 base to trimming and J lost 8 bases, with 12 bases between them. Germline V gene data show CDR1 as MGHRA and CDR2 as YSYEKL. CDR3 length equals 14 residues. CDR3 loop: CASSQVGDEDEQFF. As DNA, the CDR3 is TGCGCCAGCAGCCAAGTGGGAGACGAGGATGAGCAGTTCTTC.

The V call is TRBV11-2, the J call TRBJ2-3, with 10 nucleotides matching TRBD2. The CDR3 runs 17 residues. V was pared by 2 bases and J by 6 bases, with 11 bases of the junction left unmatched. Germline V gene data show CDR1 as SGHAT and CDR2 as FQNNGV. CDR3 DNA sequence: TGTGCCAGCAGCTTAAGTCTAGCGGGGGACCCGGGGGATACGCAGTATTTT. It yields the protein CASSLSLAGDPGDTQYF. The variable domain in full, completed from reference TRBV11-2 and TRBJ2-3, reads EAGVAQSPRYKIIEKRQSVAFWCNPISGHATLYWYQQILGQGPKLLIQFQNNGVVDDSQLPKDRFSAERLKGVDSTLKIQPAKLEDSAVYLCASSLSLAGDPGDTQYFGPGTRLTVL.

This rearrangement joins TRBV9 to TRBJ1-3; TRBD1 agrees at 8 bases. This CDR3 has 15 residues. V lost 4 bases and J lost 4; bases outside the gene matches: 7. Germline assignment: CDR1 SGDLS and CDR2 YYNGEE. The CDR3 region is CASSTGQGAGNTIYF. In nucleotides, the CDR3 is TGTGCCAGCAGCACCGGACAGGGCGCAGGAAACACCATATATTTT.

In regard to this clone: This specimen includes other DNA sequences encoding the same CDR3. The chain links TRBV19 to TRBJ2-1, with 7 nucleotides matching TRBD1. Germline CDR1 LNHDA, CDR2 SQIVND (reference sequence). This CDR3 spans 15 amino acids. The CDR3 is CAVQLRDSPQFEQFF. The DNA for the CDR3 is TGTGCTGTACAACTCCGGGACAGCCCGCAATTTGAGCAGTTCTTC.

The chain has TRBV28 and TRBJ2-7, with TRBD1 matching 7 bases. The trim removed 3 bases at V and 7 bases at J, leaving 6 bases unmatched. From germline, CDR1 is MDHEN and CDR2 SYDVKM. The CDR3 is made up of 13 amino acids. CDR3 sequence: CASSFGRGLEQYF. CDR3 sequence (DNA): TGTGCCAGCAGTTTCGGCAGGGGGTTGGAGCAGTACTTC. The full variable domain, with the rest looked up from reference TRBV28 and TRBJ2-7, is DVKVTQSSRYLVKRTGEKVFLECVQDMDHENMFWYRQDPGLGLRLIYFSYDVKMKEKGDIPEGYSVSREKKERFSLILESASTNQTSMYLCASSFGRGLEQYFGPGTRLTVT.

V and J are TRBV7-8 and TRBJ1-1; D not resolved. Trimming cost V 5 bases and J 3 bases, with 10 bases left between them. The germline V gene has CDR1 SGHVS and CDR2 FQNEAQ. The CDR3 runs 13 residues. This CDR3 is CASSEEGYTEAFF. The CDR3 nucleotides are TGTGCCAGCAGCGAGGAGGGTTACACTGAAGCTTTCTTT.

This clone was counted ten times or more. This chain connects TRBV5-5 to TRBJ2-1; TRBD2 matches 13 bases. This CDR3 is built from 15 residues. Germline lookup yields CDR1 SGHKS and CDR2 YYEKEE (reference sequence). V shed 5 bases, J shed 4 bases, and the junction held 3 bases outside the gene matches. The DNA for the CDR3 is TGTGCCAGCAGGGAGGGACTAGCGGGGTACAATGAGCAGTTCTTC. It is translated as CASREGLAGYNEQFF.

The rearrangement joins TRBV2 to TRBJ2-5; 8 bases match TRBD1. The CDR3 is 14 amino acids. The germline V gene encodes CDR1 SNHLY and CDR2 FYNNEI. V lost 5 bases and J lost 1; bases outside the gene matches: 3. The CDR3 DNA reads TGTGCCAGCAGTACTCAGGGGGCCCAAGAGACCCAGTACTTC. Translation: CASSTQGAQETQYF.

The chain employs TRBV6-1 and TRBJ2-7, with D unresolved. CDR1 and CDR2 from the germline V gene are MNHNS and SASEGT. This CDR3 region has 12 residues. V was shortened by 5 bases and J by 0 bases, with 5 bases between the two germline ends. The CDR3 DNA sequence: TGTGCCAGCAGTTTATCCTCCTACGAGCAGTACTTC. Translated, it gives CASSLSSYEQYF.

This clone has only one observation. V usage is TRBV25-1 and J usage is TRBJ2-3; no clear D. Trimming shortened V by 2 bases and J by 11 bases, and 5 bases separated the two germline ends. The CDR3 totals 10 residues. CDR1 MGHDK and CDR2 SYGVNS come from the germline V gene. The CDR3, as DNA: TGTGCCAGCAGTGAAACTGGGCAGTATTTT. This translates into CASSETGQYF.

The chain carries TRBV4-2 and TRBJ1-2; 7 nucleotides match TRBD1. V lost 4 bases to trimming and J lost 0 bases; unmatched junction nucleotides: 11. Germline-derived CDR1 and CDR2 are LGHNA and YNFKEQ. This CDR3 contains 17 residues. CDR3: CASSPTLGTATNYGYTF. The CDR3 bases are TGTGCCAGCAGCCCGACACTGGGGACAGCCACTAACTATGGCTACACCTTC.

J is TRBJ2-5 and V is TRBV19; D might be TRBD1 (6 bases). Trimming left V 2 bases short and J 3 bases short, with 13 bases between. This CDR3 comprises 15 residues. In germline, CDR1 is LNHDA, CDR2 SQIVND (reference sequence). CDR3: CASSIWGLEEETQYF. CDR3 DNA sequence: TGTGCCAGTAGTATATGGGGGCTCGAGGAAGAGACCCAGTACTTC.

This clone was counted once. V and J are TRBV19 and TRBJ2-1, with 12 bases lining up with TRBD2. Germline assignment: CDR1 LNHDA and CDR2 SQIVND (reference sequence). The CDR3 has 16 amino acids. V shed 8 bases, J shed 7 bases, and the junction held 12 bases outside the gene matches. The CDR3 bases are TGTGCCAGTGGAACTAACTTGGGACTAGCGGGTAATGAGCAGTTCTTC. Its translation is CASGTNLGLAGNEQFF.